This is a list of T cell receptor beta chains from one sample in a study of blood T cell repertoires in COVID-19. Produced via immunoSEQ multiplex PCR; TCRdb's table is partial and in-frame only. The data contain 100,000 to 150,000 clones, about 81% of them singletons. The sequenced material came from peripheral blood. Receptor source: a woman aged 45-60 years with acute or convalescent COVID-19. The CDR3 runs from the conserved cysteine through the conserved F or W. The order of the fields is V gene, clone size, J gene, D gene, CDR3 protein, CDR3 DNA. The D gene is left open where the match is weak. The size entry is marked missing in some rows and otherwise reads once, few, many or a size class.

V gene: TRBV11-2
clone size: .
J gene: TRBJ2-3
D gene: TRBD2
CDR3 protein: CASRWTSGGTDTQYF
CDR3 DNA: TGTGCCAGCAGGTGGACTAGCGGGGGCACAGATACGCAGTATTTT

V gene: TRBV5-4
clone size: .
J gene: TRBJ2-5
D gene: .
CDR3 protein: CASSPRTNQETQYF
CDR3 DNA: TGTGCCAGCAGTCCTCGGACAAATCAAGAGACCCAGTACTTC

V gene: TRBV4-1
clone size: .
J gene: TRBJ2-4
D gene: .
CDR3 protein: CASSQGRGSKNIQYF
CDR3 DNA: TGCGCCAGCAGCCAAGGCCGGGGATCCAAAAACATTCAGTACTTC

V gene: TRBV11-2
clone size: once
J gene: TRBJ1-2
D gene: .
CDR3 protein: CASSLGDPRLPGGGYTF
CDR3 DNA: TGTGCCAGCAGCTTAGGAGACCCAAGACTCCCCGGTGGTGGCTACACCTTC

V gene: TRBV27
clone size: .
J gene: TRBJ2-5
D gene: .
CDR3 protein: CASSLRGQETQYF
CDR3 DNA: TGTGCCAGCAGTTTAAGGGGTCAAGAGACCCAGTACTTC

V gene: TRBV19
clone size: .
J gene: TRBJ2-1
D gene: TRBD2
CDR3 protein: CASSKEGLAGVLEQFF
CDR3 DNA: TGTGCCAGTAGTAAAGAAGGACTAGCGGGAGTGCTTGAGCAGTTCTTC

V gene: TRBV7-9
clone size: .
J gene: TRBJ1-6
D gene: TRBD1
CDR3 protein: CASSFTGEGSPLHF
CDR3 DNA: TGTGCCAGCAGCTTCACAGGGGAAGGTTCACCCCTCCACTTT

V gene: TRBV3-1/TRBV3-2
clone size: few
J gene: TRBJ2-4
D gene: .
CDR3 protein: CASSPQGGKNIQYF
CDR3 DNA: TGTGCCAGCAGCCCCCAGGGAGGCAAAAACATTCAGTACTTC

V gene: TRBV5-5
clone size: .
J gene: TRBJ1-1
D gene: .
CDR3 protein: CASSLDGHTEAFF
CDR3 DNA: TGTGCCAGCAGCTTGGACGGTCACACTGAAGCTTTCTTT

V gene: TRBV2
clone size: .
J gene: TRBJ2-7
D gene: TRBD1
CDR3 protein: CASSARTGVYEQYF
CDR3 DNA: TGTGCCAGCAGTGCCCGGACAGGGGTCTACGAGCAGTACTTC

V gene: TRBV7-3
clone size: .
J gene: TRBJ2-2
D gene: .
CDR3 protein: CASRSGLGELFF
CDR3 DNA: TGTGCCAGCAGATCAGGGCTCGGGGAGCTGTTTTTT

V gene: TRBV10-3
clone size: .
J gene: TRBJ1-3
D gene: .
CDR3 protein: CAISPGEGGNTIYF
CDR3 DNA: TGTGCCATCAGTCCTGGTGAGGGTGGAAACACCATATATTTT

V gene: TRBV28
clone size: .
J gene: TRBJ2-6
D gene: .
CDR3 protein: CASSLGHSSGANVLTF
CDR3 DNA: TGTGCCAGCAGTTTAGGGCACAGCTCTGGGGCCAACGTCCTGACTTTC

V gene: TRBV30
clone size: .
J gene: TRBJ2-7
D gene: .
CDR3 protein: CAWSDTPGGAYEQYF
CDR3 DNA: TGTGCCTGGAGTGACACCCCCGGCGGGGCCTACGAGCAGTACTTC

V gene: TRBV19
clone size: .
J gene: TRBJ2-1
D gene: .
CDR3 protein: CASSPIRGSEQFF
CDR3 DNA: TGTGCCAGTAGCCCCATTAGAGGTTCTGAGCAGTTCTTC

V gene: TRBV7-9
clone size: few
J gene: TRBJ1-2
D gene: .
CDR3 protein: CASSPPGVDRNYGYTF
CDR3 DNA: TGTGCCAGCAGTCCTCCAGGCGTTGACCGAAACTATGGCTACACCTTC

V gene: TRBV7-9
clone size: .
J gene: TRBJ2-2
D gene: .
CDR3 protein: CASSRQVSNTGELFF
CDR3 DNA: TGTGCCAGCAGCCGACAGGTGTCGAACACCGGGGAGCTGTTTTTT

V gene: TRBV23-1
clone size: .
J gene: TRBJ2-7
D gene: .
CDR3 protein: CAKGVAYEQYF
CDR3 DNA: TGCGCCAAAGGGGTGGCCTACGAGCAGTACTTC

V gene: TRBV6-4
clone size: .
J gene: TRBJ2-2
D gene: TRBD1
CDR3 protein: CASRVTGVGELFF
CDR3 DNA: TGTGCCAGCAGAGTGACAGGGGTCGGGGAGCTGTTTTTT

V gene: TRBV28
clone size: .
J gene: TRBJ2-6
D gene: .
CDR3 protein: CASRTLDMEFSGANVLTF
CDR3 DNA: TGTGCCAGCAGAACCCTGGACATGGAATTTAGTGGGGCCAACGTCCTGACTTTC

V gene: TRBV11-2
clone size: .
J gene: TRBJ1-1
D gene: .
CDR3 protein: CASSFDSYSTQLPEAFF
CDR3 DNA: TGTGCCAGCAGCTTCGACAGTTACTCGACTCAGCTCCCCGAAGCTTTCTTT

V gene: TRBV30
clone size: once
J gene: TRBJ1-4
D gene: .
CDR3 protein: CAWSVRRRDPRGEKLFF
CDR3 DNA: TGTGCCTGGAGTGTCCGCCGTCGAGATCCGCGCGGGGAAAAACTGTTTTTT